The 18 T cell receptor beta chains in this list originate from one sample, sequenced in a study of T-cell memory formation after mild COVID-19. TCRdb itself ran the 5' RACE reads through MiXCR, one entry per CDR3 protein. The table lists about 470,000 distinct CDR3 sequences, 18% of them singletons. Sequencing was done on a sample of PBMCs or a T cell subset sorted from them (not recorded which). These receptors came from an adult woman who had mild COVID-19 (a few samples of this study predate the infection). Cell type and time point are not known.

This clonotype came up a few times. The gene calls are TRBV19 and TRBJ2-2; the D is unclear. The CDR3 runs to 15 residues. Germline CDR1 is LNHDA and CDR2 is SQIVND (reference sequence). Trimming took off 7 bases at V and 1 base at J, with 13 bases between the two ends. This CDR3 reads CASNARRMNTGELFF. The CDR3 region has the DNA TGTGCCAGTAACGCACGACGGATGAACACCGGGGAGCTGTTTTTT.

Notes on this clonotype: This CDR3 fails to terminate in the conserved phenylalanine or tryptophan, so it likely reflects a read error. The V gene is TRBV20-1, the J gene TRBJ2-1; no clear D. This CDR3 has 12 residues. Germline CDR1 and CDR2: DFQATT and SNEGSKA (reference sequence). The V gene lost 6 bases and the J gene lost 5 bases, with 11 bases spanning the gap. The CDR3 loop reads CSAPTPHNEQFL. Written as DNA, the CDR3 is TGCAGTGCCCCGACGCCTCACAATGAGCAGTTCTTA.

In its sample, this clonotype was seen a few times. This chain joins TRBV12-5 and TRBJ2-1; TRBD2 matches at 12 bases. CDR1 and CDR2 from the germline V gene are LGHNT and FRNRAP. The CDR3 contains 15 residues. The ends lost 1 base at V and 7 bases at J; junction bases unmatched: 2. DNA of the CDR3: TGTGCTAGTGGTTTGGGACTAGCGGGAGAAAATGAGCAGTTCTTC. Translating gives CASGLGLAGENEQFF.

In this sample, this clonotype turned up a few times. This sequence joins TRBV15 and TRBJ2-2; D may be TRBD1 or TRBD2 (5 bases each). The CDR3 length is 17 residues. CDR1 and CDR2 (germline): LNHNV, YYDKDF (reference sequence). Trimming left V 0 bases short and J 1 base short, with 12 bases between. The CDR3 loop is CATSRDPGQGNTGELFF. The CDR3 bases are TGTGCCACCAGCAGAGATCCGGGGCAGGGGAACACCGGGGAGCTGTTTTTT.

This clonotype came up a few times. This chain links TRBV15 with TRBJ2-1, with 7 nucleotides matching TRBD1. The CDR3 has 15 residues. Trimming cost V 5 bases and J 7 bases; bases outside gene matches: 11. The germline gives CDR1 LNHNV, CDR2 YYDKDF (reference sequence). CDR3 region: CATSLTRGPENEQFF. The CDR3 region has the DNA TGTGCCACCAGCCTGACAAGGGGGCCAGAGAATGAGCAGTTCTTC.

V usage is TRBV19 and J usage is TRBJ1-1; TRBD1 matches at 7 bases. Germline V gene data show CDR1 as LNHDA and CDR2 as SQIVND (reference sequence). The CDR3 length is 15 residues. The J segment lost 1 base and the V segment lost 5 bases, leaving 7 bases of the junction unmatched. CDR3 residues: CASSPRGRANTEAFF. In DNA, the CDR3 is TGTGCCAGTAGTCCCAGGGGGAGGGCGAACACTGAAGCTTTCTTT.

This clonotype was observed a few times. The CDR3 spells CASSPAIGSSGANVLTF. The CDR3, as DNA: TGTGCCAGCTCACCAGCGATCGGAAGCTCTGGGGCCAACGTCCTGACTTTC. The chain links TRBV18 to TRBJ2-6, with D hard to call. Germline loops: CDR1 KGHSH, CDR2 LQKENI. CDR3 length: 17 amino acids. Trimming took off 2 bases at V and 0 bases at J, with 11 bases between the two ends.

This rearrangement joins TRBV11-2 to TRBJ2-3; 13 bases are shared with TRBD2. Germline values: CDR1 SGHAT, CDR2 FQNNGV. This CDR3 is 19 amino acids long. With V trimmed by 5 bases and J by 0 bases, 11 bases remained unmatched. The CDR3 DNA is TGTGCCAGCAGCCCAACTAGCGGGAGGGCCCTTAGCAGCACAGATACGCAGTATTTT. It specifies CASSPTSGRALSSTDTQYF.

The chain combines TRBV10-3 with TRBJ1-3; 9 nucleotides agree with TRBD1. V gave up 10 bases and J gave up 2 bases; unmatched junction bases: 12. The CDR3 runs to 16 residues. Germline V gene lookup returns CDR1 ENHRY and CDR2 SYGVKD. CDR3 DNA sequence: TGTGCCACCTCGGGGAGTACAGGGGGCGCTGGAAACACCATATATTTT. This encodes CATSGSTGGAGNTIYF.

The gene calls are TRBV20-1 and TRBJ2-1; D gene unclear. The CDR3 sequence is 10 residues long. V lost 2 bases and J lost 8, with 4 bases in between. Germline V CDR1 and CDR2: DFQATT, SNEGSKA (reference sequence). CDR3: CSARRDEQFF. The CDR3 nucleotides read TGCAGTGCTAGACGTGATGAGCAGTTCTTC.

The CDR3: CASRRQGSLTDTQYF. In DNA form, the CDR3 reads TGTGCCAGCAGGAGACAGGGAAGCCTCACAGATACGCAGTATTTT. The rearrangement links TRBV5-4 to TRBJ2-3; 7 nucleotides agree with TRBD1. V lost 5 bases to trimming and J lost 2 bases; unmatched junction nucleotides: 8. CDR3 length equals 15 residues. Germline V CDR1 and CDR2: SGHNT, YYREEE (reference sequence).

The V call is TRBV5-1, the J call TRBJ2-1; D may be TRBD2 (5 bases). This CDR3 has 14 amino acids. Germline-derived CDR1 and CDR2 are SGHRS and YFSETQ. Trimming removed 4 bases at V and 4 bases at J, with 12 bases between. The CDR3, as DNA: TGCGCCAGCAGCCCGGGAAGTATTTACAATGAGCAGTTCTTC. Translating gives CASSPGSIYNEQFF. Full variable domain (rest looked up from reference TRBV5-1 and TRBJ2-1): KAGVTQTPRYLIKTRGQQVTLSCSPISGHRSVSWYQQTPGQGLQFLFEYFSETQRNKGNFPGRFSGRQFSNSRSEMNVSTLELGDSALYLCASSPGSIYNEQFFGPGTRLTVL.

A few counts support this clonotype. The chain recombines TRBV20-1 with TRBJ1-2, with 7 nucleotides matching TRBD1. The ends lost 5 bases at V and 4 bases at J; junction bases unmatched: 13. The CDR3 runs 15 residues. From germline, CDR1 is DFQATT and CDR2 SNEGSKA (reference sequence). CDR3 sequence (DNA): TGCAGTGCTGCCGGGACAGCGGGACTTGGCTATGGCTACACCTTC. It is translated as CSAAGTAGLGYGYTF.

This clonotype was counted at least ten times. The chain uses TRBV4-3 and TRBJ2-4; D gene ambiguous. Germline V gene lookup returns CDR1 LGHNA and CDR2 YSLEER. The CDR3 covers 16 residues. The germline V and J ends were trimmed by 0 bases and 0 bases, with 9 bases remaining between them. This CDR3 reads CASSQERLLAKNIQYF. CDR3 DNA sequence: TGCGCCAGCAGCCAAGAGAGGCTACTAGCCAAAAACATTCAGTACTTC.

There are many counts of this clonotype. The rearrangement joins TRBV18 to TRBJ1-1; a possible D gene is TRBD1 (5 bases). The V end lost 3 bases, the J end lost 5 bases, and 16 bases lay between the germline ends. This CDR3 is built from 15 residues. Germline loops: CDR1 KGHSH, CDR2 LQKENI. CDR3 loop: CASSPAGTRGTEAFF. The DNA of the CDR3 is TGTGCCAGCTCACCTGCGGGGACTAGAGGGACTGAAGCTTTCTTT.

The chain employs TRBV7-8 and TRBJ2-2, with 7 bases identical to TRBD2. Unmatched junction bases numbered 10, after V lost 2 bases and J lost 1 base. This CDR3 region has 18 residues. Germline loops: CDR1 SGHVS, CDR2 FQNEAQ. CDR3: CASSLRPAPSGNTGELFF. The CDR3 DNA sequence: TGTGCCAGCAGCTTAAGGCCAGCGCCTAGCGGGAACACCGGGGAGCTGTTTTTT.

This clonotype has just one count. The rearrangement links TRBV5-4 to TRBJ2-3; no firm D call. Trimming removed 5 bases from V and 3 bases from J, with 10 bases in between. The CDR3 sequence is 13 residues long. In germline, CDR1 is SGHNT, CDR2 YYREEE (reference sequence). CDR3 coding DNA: TGTGCCAGCAGTTTTGTTGAGACAGATACGCAGTATTTT. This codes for CASSFVETDTQYF. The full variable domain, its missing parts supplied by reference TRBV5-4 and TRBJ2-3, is ETGVTQSPTHLIKTRGQQVTLRCSSQSGHNTVSWYQQALGQGPQFIFQYYREEENGRGNFPPRFSGLQFPNYSSELNVNALELDDSALYLCASSFVETDTQYFGPGTRLTVL.

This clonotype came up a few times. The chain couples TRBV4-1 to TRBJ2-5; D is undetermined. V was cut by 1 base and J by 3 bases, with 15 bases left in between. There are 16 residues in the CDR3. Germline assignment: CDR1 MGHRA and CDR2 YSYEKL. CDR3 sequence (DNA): TGCGCCAGCAGCCAAGTCTTGGCCCTGATTAAAGAGACCCAGTACTTC. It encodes CASSQVLALIKETQYF.